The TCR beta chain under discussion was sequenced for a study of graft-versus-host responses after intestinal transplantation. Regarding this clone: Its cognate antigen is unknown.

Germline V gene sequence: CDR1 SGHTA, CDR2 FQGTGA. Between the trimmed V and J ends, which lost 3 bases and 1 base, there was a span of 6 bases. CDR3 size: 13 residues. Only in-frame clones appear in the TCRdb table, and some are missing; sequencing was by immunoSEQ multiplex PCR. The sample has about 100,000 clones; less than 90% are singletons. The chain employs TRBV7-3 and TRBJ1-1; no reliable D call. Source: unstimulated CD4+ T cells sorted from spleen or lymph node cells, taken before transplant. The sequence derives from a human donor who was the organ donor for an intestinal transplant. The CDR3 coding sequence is TGTGCCAGCAGCTTTCACAGGAACACTGAAGCTTTCTTT. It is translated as CASSFHRNTEAFF.